Below are 28 T cell receptor beta chains sequenced from a single sample in a study of radiotherapy plus CTLA-4 blockade in lung cancer (dated by TCRdb to 2017 to 2018). Libraries were prepared through the immunoSEQ multiplex PCR assay. Here the immuneACCESS table is served through TCRdb, limited to in-frame sequences with V and J called. Missing clones are a known gap in these copies; in checked studies unresolved V genes cover under half, and the rest lacks a known reason. Within this sample are 30,000 to 40,000 clones, with over 70% of them counted one time only. The ten largest clones capture approximately 14% of the sample. This sample comprised peripheral blood, obtained from a patient treated with radiotherapy plus ipilimumab. Receptors originate from a human donor with non-small cell lung cancer that progressed on radiotherapy plus ipilimumab.

This chain links TRBV14 with TRBJ2-1, with 11 bases that match TRBD1. V dropped 3 bases and J dropped 3; count of bases not matched to a gene: 10. The length of the CDR3 is 18 residues. Germline V CDR1 and CDR2: SGHDN, FVKESK. CDR3 sequence reads: CASSQYRTGGGDYNEQFF. For the CDR3, the DNA is TGTGCCAGCAGCCAGTACCGGACAGGGGGCGGTGACTACAATGAGCAGTTCTTC. The full variable domain, completed using reference TRBV14 and TRBJ2-1, is EAGVTQFPSHSVIEKGQTVTLRCDPISGHDNLYWYRRVMGKEIKFLLHFVKESKQDESGMPNNRFLAERTGGTYSTLKVQPAELEDSGVYFCASSQYRTGGGDYNEQFFGPGTRLTVL.

This clone appeared a single time. This chain joins TRBV2 and TRBJ1-1; the D is unclear. This CDR3 comprises 15 residues. The germline V gene encodes CDR1 SNHLY and CDR2 FYNNEI. V lost 7 bases to trimming and J lost 2 bases, with 17 bases between them. The CDR3 is CASTGESLGNTEAFF. CDR3 sequence (DNA): TGTGCCAGCACCGGTGAGTCTCTGGGCAACACTGAAGCTTTCTTT.

Sample share makes this clone medium-sized. The rearrangement links TRBV10-3 to TRBJ1-2; D call uncertain. The V gene lost 3 bases and the J gene lost 8 bases, with 13 bases spanning the gap. Germline loops: CDR1 ENHRY, CDR2 SYGVKD. This CDR3 region has 13 residues. This chain's CDR3 is CAISEGQKEGYTF. In nucleotides, the CDR3 is TGTGCCATCAGTGAAGGGCAAAAGGAAGGCTACACCTTC.

This clone has a single count. The V and J genes are TRBV30 and TRBJ1-5, with TRBD1 matching over 11 bases. The CDR3 covers 15 residues. The V and J ends lost 2 bases and 4 bases, in that order; junction bases with no gene match: 4. Looked up from germline, CDR1 is GTSNPN and CDR2 is SVGIG (reference sequence). The CDR3 protein is CAWSFRDRGNQPQHF. CDR3 DNA: TGTGCCTGGAGTTTCCGGGACAGGGGGAATCAGCCCCAGCATTTT.

This clone counts as medium-sized. The genes are TRBV19 and TRBJ1-2; the match to TRBD1 covers 7 bases. J lost 2 bases, V lost 2 bases, and 5 bases had no gene match. The CDR3 loop spans 15 amino acids. Germline V gene sequence: CDR1 LNHDA, CDR2 SQIVND (reference sequence). The CDR3 spells CASSILGQRNYGYTF. The CDR3 DNA follows: TGTGCCAGTAGTATACTGGGACAGAGAAACTATGGCTACACCTTC.

The rearrangement links TRBV27 to TRBJ2-7; 12 bases match TRBD1. J gave up 0 bases and V 6 bases, and 12 bases lay outside the gene matches. Germline CDR1 reads MNHEY; CDR2 reads SMNVEV (reference sequence). CDR3 size: 18 residues. As DNA, the CDR3 is TGTGCCAGCAGACCGGGGACAGGGGGCCGAAGGAGCTCCTACGAGCAGTACTTC. Translated, it gives CASRPGTGGRRSSYEQYF.

The gene calls are TRBV15 and TRBJ1-4, with 9 nucleotides matching TRBD1. CDR3 length: 15 residues. V shed 5 bases, J shed 6 bases, and the junction held 7 bases outside the gene matches. The germline gives CDR1 LNHNV, CDR2 YYDKDF (reference sequence). The CDR3 DNA sequence: TGTGCCACCAGCCGTGGACAGGGGTGGGATGAAAAACTGTTTTTT. Protein product: CATSRGQGWDEKLFF.

This clone was seen a handful of times. The chain recombines TRBV6-1 with TRBJ1-5; D is unresolved. The length of the CDR3 is 13 residues. Germline-derived CDR1 and CDR2 are MNHNS and SASEGT. V lost 0 bases, J lost 2 bases, and 2 bases lay in between. CDR3 bases: TGTGCCAGCAGTGAAGCGGGCAATCAGCCCCAGCATTTT. Its translation: CASSEAGNQPQHF.

The chain recombines TRBV9 with TRBJ2-2, with D unresolved. Trimming removed 1 base at V and 3 bases at J, with 4 bases between. Germline assignment: CDR1 SGDLS and CDR2 YYNGEE. The CDR3 totals 13 residues. For the CDR3, the DNA is TGTGCCAGCAGCGTACGGCACACCGGGGAGCTGTTTTTT. Protein product: CASSVRHTGELFF.

The chain combines TRBV19 with TRBJ1-1; D is unresolved. Trimming left V 6 bases short and J 4 bases short, with 15 bases between. This CDR3 is built from 14 residues. The germline CDR1 and CDR2 sequences are LNHDA and SQIVND (reference sequence). CDR3 DNA sequence: TGTGCCAGTAGGGAGACCGGGTGGACCACTGAAGCTTTCTTT. Protein sequence: CASRETGWTTEAFF. Full variable domain (missing parts from reference TRBV19 and TRBJ1-1): DGGITQSPKYLFRKEGQNVTLSCEQNLNHDAMYWYRQDPGQGLRLIYYSQIVNDFQKGDIAEGYSVSREKKESFPLTVTSAQKNPTAFYLCASRETGWTTEAFFGQGTRLTVV.

J is TRBJ1-1 and V is TRBV4-3; D may be TRBD1 (5 bases). Trimming shortened V by 4 bases and J by 5 bases, and 14 bases separated the two germline ends. Germline lookup yields CDR1 LGHNA and CDR2 YSLEER. CDR3 length: 14 residues. The CDR3 DNA is TGCGCCAGCAGCCCCGGGGGGGGACGGACTGAAGCTTTCTTT. This codes for CASSPGGGRTEAFF.

The V call is TRBV28, the J call TRBJ2-3; tentatively, D is TRBD1 or TRBD2 (5 bases each). Germline CDR1 MDHEN, CDR2 SYDVKM. The V end was cut by 4 bases, the J end by 3 bases, with 14 bases between. The CDR3 is made up of 15 amino acids. In DNA form, the CDR3 reads TGTGCCAGCAGTTCTGGGACCCGTAGGACAGATACGCAGTATTTT. As protein: CASSSGTRRTDTQYF.

This chain links TRBV2 with TRBJ2-1, with TRBD1 matching 9 bases. This CDR3 is 17 amino acids long. CDR1 and CDR2 from the germline V gene are SNHLY and FYNNEI. With 0 bases clipped from V and 8 bases from J, the junction kept 11 bases outside the gene matches. The DNA of the CDR3 is TGTGCCAGCAGTGAAGCGGAGGACAGGGGAGATTGGGATGAGCAGTTCTTC. Protein sequence: CASSEAEDRGDWDEQFF.

The CDR3: CASSFSTSGRGSTDTQYF. The DNA for the CDR3 is TGTGCCAGCAGTTTCTCTACTAGCGGGAGGGGTAGCACAGATACGCAGTATTTT. J is TRBJ2-3 and V is TRBV28, with 13 nucleotides matching TRBD2. CDR1 is MDHEN, CDR2 SYDVKM, per germline. This CDR3 is built from 18 residues. V was clipped by 3 bases and J by 0 bases; unmatched bases: 6.

This clone was picked up a small number of times. V is TRBV9 and J is TRBJ2-1; D uncertain. The CDR3 runs to 13 residues. Germline V CDR1 and CDR2: SGDLS, YYNGEE. V was clipped by 0 bases and J by 8 bases, with 9 bases between them. For the CDR3, the DNA is TGTGCCAGCAGCGTAGCGTCAGCCCATGAGCAGTTCTTC. This sequence encodes CASSVASAHEQFF. Using reference TRBV9 and TRBJ2-1 for the parts outside the CDR3, the full variable domain is DSGVTQTPKHLITATGQRVTLRCSPRSGDLSVYWYQQSLDQGLQFLIQYYNGEERAKGNILERFSAQQFPDLHSELNLSSLELGDSALYFCASSVASAHEQFFGPGTRLTVL.

This sequence joins TRBV6-1 and TRBJ2-7, with D perhaps matching TRBD1 or TRBD2 (6 bases each). V gave up 1 base and J gave up 3 bases, with 25 bases separating them. Per germline, CDR1 MNHNS and CDR2 SASEGT. CDR3 length: 19 amino acids. CDR3 sequence reads: CASSEEGGQGSPYYYEQYF. CDR3 nucleotide sequence: TGTGCCAGCAGTGAAGAAGGAGGGCAGGGGTCCCCCTACTACTACGAGCAGTACTTC.

This sequence joins TRBV9 and TRBJ2-7; D may be TRBD1 (6 bases). Germline values: CDR1 SGDLS, CDR2 YYNGEE. The length of the CDR3 is 15 residues. V was pared by 0 bases and J by 0 bases, with 10 bases between. In nucleotides, the CDR3 is TGTGCCAGCAGCGTAGGGGCAGGGGACTCCTACGAGCAGTACTTC. Its protein is CASSVGAGDSYEQYF.

The chain employs TRBV6-5 and TRBJ2-1, with D perhaps matching TRBD1 or TRBD2 (5 bases each). Germline CDR1 reads MNHEY; CDR2 reads SVGAGI. V dropped 6 bases and J dropped 0 bases, with 12 bases sitting between them. The CDR3 has 15 amino acids. The CDR3, as DNA: TGTGCCAGCAGCTCGGGACCTAGCTCCTACAATGAGCAGTTCTTC. It codes for CASSSGPSSYNEQFF.

The rearrangement links TRBV6-5 to TRBJ2-5, with TRBD1 matching 7 bases. The DNA matches TRBJ2-7 better at its end, which makes the J call doubtful. The CDR3 sequence is 14 residues long. Germline CDR1 reads MNHEY; CDR2 reads SVGAGI. The CDR3 spells CASSYGTVPYEQYF. In DNA form, the CDR3 reads TGTGCCAGCAGTTACGGGACAGTCCCCTACGAGCAGTACTTC.

This clone has a handful of counts. This chain connects TRBV7-9 to TRBJ2-1; TRBD1 matches at 7 bases. V gave up 4 bases and J gave up 3 bases; unmatched junction bases: 12. Germline loops: CDR1 SEHNR, CDR2 FQNEAQ (reference sequence). The CDR3 totals 17 residues. Here the CDR3 reads CASSSNYGTDDYNEQFF. In nucleotides, the CDR3 is TGTGCCAGCAGCTCAAATTATGGGACAGATGACTACAATGAGCAGTTCTTC.

This sequence joins TRBV4-1 and TRBJ2-7, with 10 bases matching TRBD2. Trimming cost V 0 bases and J 3 bases; bases outside gene matches: 2. This CDR3 is built from 15 residues. CDR1 MGHRA and CDR2 YSYEKL come from the germline V gene. CDR3 residues: CASSQELAGLYEQYF. CDR3 nucleotides: TGCGCCAGCAGCCAAGAACTAGCGGGGCTCTACGAGCAGTACTTC.

The chain joins TRBV6-1 to TRBJ2-5; D call uncertain. Trimming took 2 bases from V and 5 from J, leaving 12 bases between them. There are 14 residues in the CDR3. Per the germline V gene, CDR1 is MNHNS and CDR2 is SASEGT. The CDR3 sequence is CASSELFGRETQYF. The CDR3 nucleotides read TGTGCCAGCAGTGAATTATTTGGGCGCGAGACCCAGTACTTC.

The chain is built from TRBV5-6 and TRBJ1-1; no reliable D call. The CDR3 length is 12 residues. Looked up from germline, CDR1 is SGHDT and CDR2 is YYEEEE. V shed 3 bases and J shed 7 bases, with 10 bases lying between them. CDR3 loop: CASSWVQSEAFF. The CDR3 DNA sequence: TGTGCCAGCAGCTGGGTACAGAGTGAAGCTTTCTTT.

This clone was seen more than once but under ten times. The chain carries TRBV5-6 and TRBJ1-3; no definite D call. Germline loops: CDR1 SGHDT, CDR2 YYEEEE. This CDR3 is built from 14 residues. The ends were cut back, 1 base at V and 4 bases at J, with 9 bases in the middle. The DNA of the CDR3 is TGTGCCAGCAGCTTGAGGGCTGTCGGAAACACCATATATTTT. Protein: CASSLRAVGNTIYF.

V gene TRBV10-3 combines with J gene TRBJ2-7; TRBD1 agrees at 9 bases. Unmatched junction bases numbered 7, after V lost 5 bases and J lost 2 bases. The CDR3 sequence is 15 residues long. Looked up from germline, CDR1 is ENHRY and CDR2 is SYGVKD. The CDR3, as DNA: TGTGCCATCAGTCCGGGACAGGGTATGCCCTACGAGCAGTACTTC. Residues: CAISPGQGMPYEQYF.

Concerning this clone: An end of the junction differs from the germline gene, which may be a read error. In DNA, the CDR3 is TGCGCCAGCAGCCAGTTGGACAGGGCTGGGAACACCATATATTTT. Protein product: CASSQLDRAGNTIYF. The J gene is TRBJ1-3, the V gene TRBV4-1; 8 nucleotides line up with TRBD1. Germline values: CDR1 MGHRA, CDR2 YSYEKL. This CDR3 region has 15 residues.

Only a few counts were recorded for this clone. This chain links TRBV21-1 with TRBJ1-4. TRBV21-1 is noted as a pseudogene. The CDR3 has 16 residues. CDR3 sequence (DNA): TGTGCCAGCACCAGCAGGAGGGGGGTCGGTAAAGAAAAACTGTTTTTT. Encoded protein: CASTSRRGVGKEKLFF.

A single count supports this clone. The chain uses TRBV19 and TRBJ1-1, with a weak D call TRBD1 (5 bases). V lost 4 bases and J lost 7, with 13 bases in between. From germline, CDR1 is LNHDA and CDR2 SQIVND (reference sequence). The CDR3 is 13 residues long. This CDR3 is CASSTSGIDEAFF. The DNA for the CDR3 is TGTGCCAGTAGTACCTCAGGGATTGATGAAGCTTTCTTT.